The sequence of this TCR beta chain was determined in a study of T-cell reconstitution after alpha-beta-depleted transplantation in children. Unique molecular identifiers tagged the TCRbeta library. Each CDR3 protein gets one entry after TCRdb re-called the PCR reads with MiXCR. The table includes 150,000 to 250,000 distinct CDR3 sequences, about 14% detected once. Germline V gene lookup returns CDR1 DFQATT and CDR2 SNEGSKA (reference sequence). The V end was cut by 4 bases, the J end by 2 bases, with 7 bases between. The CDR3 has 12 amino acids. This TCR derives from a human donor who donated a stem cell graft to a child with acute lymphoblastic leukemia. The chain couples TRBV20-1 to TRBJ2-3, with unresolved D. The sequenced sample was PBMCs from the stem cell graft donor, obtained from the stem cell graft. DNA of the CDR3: TGCAGTGCTACCTCTGACACAGATACGCAGTATTTT. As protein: CSATSDTDTQYF.